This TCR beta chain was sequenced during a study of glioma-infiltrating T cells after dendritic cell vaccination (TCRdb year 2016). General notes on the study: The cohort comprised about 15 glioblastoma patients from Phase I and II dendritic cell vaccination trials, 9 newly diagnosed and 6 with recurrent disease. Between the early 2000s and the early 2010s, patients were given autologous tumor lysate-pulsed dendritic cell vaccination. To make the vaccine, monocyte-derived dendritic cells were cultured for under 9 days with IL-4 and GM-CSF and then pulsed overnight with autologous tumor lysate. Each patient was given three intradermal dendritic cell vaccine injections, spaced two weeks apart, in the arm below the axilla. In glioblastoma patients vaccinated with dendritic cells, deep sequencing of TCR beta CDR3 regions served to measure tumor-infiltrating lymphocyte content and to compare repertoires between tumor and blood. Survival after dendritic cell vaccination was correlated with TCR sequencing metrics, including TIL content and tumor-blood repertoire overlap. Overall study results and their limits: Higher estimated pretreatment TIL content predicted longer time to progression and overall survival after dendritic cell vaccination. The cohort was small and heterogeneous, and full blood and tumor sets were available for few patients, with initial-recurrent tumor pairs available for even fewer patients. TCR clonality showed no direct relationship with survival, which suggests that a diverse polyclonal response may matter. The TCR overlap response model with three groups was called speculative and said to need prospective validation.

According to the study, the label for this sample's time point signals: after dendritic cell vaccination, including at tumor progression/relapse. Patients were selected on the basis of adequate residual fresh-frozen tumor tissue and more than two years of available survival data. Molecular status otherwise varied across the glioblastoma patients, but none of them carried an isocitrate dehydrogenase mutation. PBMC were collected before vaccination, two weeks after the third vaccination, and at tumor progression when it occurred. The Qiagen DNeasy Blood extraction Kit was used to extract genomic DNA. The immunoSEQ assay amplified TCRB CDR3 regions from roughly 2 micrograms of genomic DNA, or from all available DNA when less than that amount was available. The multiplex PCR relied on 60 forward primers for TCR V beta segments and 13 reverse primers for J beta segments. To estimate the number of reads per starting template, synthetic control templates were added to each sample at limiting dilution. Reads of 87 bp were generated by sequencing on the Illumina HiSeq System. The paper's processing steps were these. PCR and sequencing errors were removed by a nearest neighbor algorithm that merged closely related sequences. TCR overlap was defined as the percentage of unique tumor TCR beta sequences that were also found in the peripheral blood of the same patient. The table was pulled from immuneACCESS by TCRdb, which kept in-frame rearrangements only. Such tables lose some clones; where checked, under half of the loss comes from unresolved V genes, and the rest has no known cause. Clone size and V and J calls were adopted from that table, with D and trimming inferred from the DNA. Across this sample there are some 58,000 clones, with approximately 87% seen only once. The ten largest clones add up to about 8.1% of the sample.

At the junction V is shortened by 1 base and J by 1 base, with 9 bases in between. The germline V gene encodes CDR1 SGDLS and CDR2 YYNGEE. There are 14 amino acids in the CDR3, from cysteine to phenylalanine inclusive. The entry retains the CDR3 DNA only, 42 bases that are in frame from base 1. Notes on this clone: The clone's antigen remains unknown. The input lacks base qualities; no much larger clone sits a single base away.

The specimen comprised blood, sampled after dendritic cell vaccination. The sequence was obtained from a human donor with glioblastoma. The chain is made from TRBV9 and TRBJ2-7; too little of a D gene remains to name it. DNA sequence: TGTGCCAGCAGCGTATCAACAGCTTCCTACGAGCAGTACTTC. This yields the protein CASSVSTASYEQYF.